The next 7 T cell receptor beta chains were all read from a single sample in a study of CD8+ T cells in alopecia areata. RNA, once extracted, was reverse transcribed into cDNA for use as the sequencing template. TCRdb's table, derived via immunoSEQ multiplex PCR, lists solely in-frame clones and lacks some. This sample has about 12,000 clones, with approximately 67% found just once. Stated treatment: oral pan-JAK inhibitor, 5-10 mg twice daily. Individuals with alopecia areata gave both lesional scalp punch biopsies and peripheral blood for collection. The material sequenced was skin, taken at week 4, from a patient treated with tofacitinib. The receptors derive from a human donor with alopecia areata.

This clone was seen only a few times. The V and J genes are TRBV7-2 and TRBJ1-1; the match to TRBD1 covers 7 bases. This CDR3 region has 15 residues. V was clipped by 2 bases and J by 3 bases; unmatched bases: 6. In germline, CDR1 is SGHTA, CDR2 FQGNSA. CDR3 amino acids: CASSLQTGRDTEAFF. The CDR3 coding sequence is TGTGCCAGCAGCTTACAGACAGGGAGGGACACTGAAGCTTTCTTT.

This chain's CDR3 is CASSRSGTGAYEQYF. In nucleotides, the CDR3 is TGTGCCAGTAGTAGGTCCGGGACAGGAGCCTACGAGCAGTACTTC. The chain employs TRBV19 and TRBJ2-7; 8 nucleotides line up with TRBD1. Germline V gene data show CDR1 as LNHDA and CDR2 as SQIVND (reference sequence). The CDR3 is 15 amino acids. The V segment lost 4 bases and the J segment 2 bases; nucleotides outside the gene matches: 7.

The chain combines TRBV6-1 with TRBJ2-1; tentatively, D is TRBD2 (5 bases). V was shortened by 7 bases and J by 7 bases, with 14 bases between the two germline ends. This CDR3 has 13 amino acids. Looked up from germline, CDR1 is MNHNS and CDR2 is SASEGT. CDR3 protein: CASTWERGNEQFF. As DNA, the CDR3 is TGTGCCAGCACCTGGGAGCGAGGAAATGAGCAGTTCTTC.

This clone was picked up one time. The chain joins TRBV2 to TRBJ1-1; D gene uncertain. Germline values: CDR1 SNHLY, CDR2 FYNNEI. This CDR3 spans 14 amino acids. Trimming removed 0 bases from V and 11 bases from J, with 16 bases in between. In DNA, the CDR3 is TGTGCCAGCAGTGAAGCAGTCAGCCCGCCGGGGGCTTTCTTT. This sequence encodes CASSEAVSPPGAFF.

The chain joins TRBV7-2 to TRBJ2-7; possible D gene TRBD2, 5 bases. Germline CDR1 SGHTA, CDR2 FQGNSA. V lost 6 bases and J lost 2, with 14 bases in between. This CDR3 comprises 14 residues. The CDR3, as DNA: TGTGCCAGCAGTCGAAAAGAGGGTGCCTACGAGCAGTACTTC. Protein: CASSRKEGAYEQYF.

The chain couples TRBV4-3 to TRBJ2-7; the D gene is possibly TRBD2 (7 bases). The CDR3 consists of 15 residues. CDR1 LGHNA and CDR2 YSLEER come from the germline V gene. Trimming removed 4 bases at V and 1 base at J, with 14 bases between. CDR3 protein: CASSRGGGLSYEQYF. CDR3 in DNA: TGCGCCAGCAGCCGTGGGGGGGGCTTATCCTACGAGCAGTACTTC.

V gene TRBV7-8 combines with J gene TRBJ2-7; D perhaps matches TRBD2 (5 bases). V lost 3 bases, J lost 4 bases, and 13 bases lay in between. There are 14 residues in the CDR3. Per the germline V gene, CDR1 is SGHVS and CDR2 is FQNEAQ. CDR3 region: CASSLGRLIYEQYF. Here the CDR3 DNA reads TGTGCCAGCAGCTTGGGCAGACTAATTTACGAGCAGTACTTC.